This T cell receptor beta chain originates from a study of molecular identifiers for immune sequencing clone quantification. This CDR3 is 12 amino acids long. Germline V gene lookup returns CDR1 SGHRS and CDR2 YFSETQ. Remarks on this clonotype: What it binds is not known.

TCRdb re-analysed the PCR reads in MiXCR, keeping a single row per CDR3 protein. The sample shows around 470,000 distinct CDR3 sequences, over 20% of them seen only once. Whole-study findings and limits: Over 99% of effector molecules, yet under 1% of naive-cell molecules, were held by clones above 20 RNA copies.

In the sort, naive CD8 T cells were defined as CD8+CD4-CCR7+CD45RA+. The TCR originated in a human donor in good health. Some libraries in this study had Jurkat cell RNA spiked in. Sample: naive CD8+ T cells from blood, with Jurkat cell RNA spiked in. The subset was: FACS-sorted CD8+CD4-CCR7+CD45RA+ naive T cells. V usage is TRBV5-1 and J usage is TRBJ2-5; possible D gene TRBD1, 7 bases. The CDR3: CATRGVEETQYF. Here the CDR3 DNA reads TGCGCGACCAGGGGGGTAGAAGAGACCCAGTACTTC.